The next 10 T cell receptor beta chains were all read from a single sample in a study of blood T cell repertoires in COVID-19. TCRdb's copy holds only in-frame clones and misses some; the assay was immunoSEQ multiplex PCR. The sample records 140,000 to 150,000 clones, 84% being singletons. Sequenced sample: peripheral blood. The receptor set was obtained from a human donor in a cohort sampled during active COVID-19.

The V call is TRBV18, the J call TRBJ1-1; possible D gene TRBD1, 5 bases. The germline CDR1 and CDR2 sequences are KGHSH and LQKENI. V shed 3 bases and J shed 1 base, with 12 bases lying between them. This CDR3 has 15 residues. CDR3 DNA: TGTGCCAGCTCACCGACTAGGGGAAGGAACACTGAAGCTTTCTTT. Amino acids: CASSPTRGRNTEAFF. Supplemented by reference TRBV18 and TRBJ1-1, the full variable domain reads NAGVMQNPRHLVRRRGQEARLRCSPMKGHSHVYWYRQLPEEGLKFMVYLQKENIIDESGMPKERFSAEFPKEGPSILRIQQVVRGDSAAYFCASSPTRGRNTEAFFGQGTRLTVV.

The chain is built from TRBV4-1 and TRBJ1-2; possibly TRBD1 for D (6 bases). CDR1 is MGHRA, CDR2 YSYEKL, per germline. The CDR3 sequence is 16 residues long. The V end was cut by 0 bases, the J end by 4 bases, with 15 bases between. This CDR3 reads CASSQESGRGVYGYTF. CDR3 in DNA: TGCGCCAGCAGCCAAGAATCTGGCAGGGGCGTCTATGGCTACACCTTC.

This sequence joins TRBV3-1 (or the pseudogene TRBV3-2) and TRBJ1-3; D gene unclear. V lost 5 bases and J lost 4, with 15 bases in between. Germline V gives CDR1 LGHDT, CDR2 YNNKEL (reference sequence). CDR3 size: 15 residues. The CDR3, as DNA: TGTGCCAGCAGCGTACAGTTCTGCAAAGGAAACACCATATATTTT. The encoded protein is CASSVQFCKGNTIYF.

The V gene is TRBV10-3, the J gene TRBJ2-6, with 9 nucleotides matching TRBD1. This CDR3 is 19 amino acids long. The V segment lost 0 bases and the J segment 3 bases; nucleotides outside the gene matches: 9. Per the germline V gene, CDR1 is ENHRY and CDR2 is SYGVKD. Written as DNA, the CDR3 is TGTGCCATCAGTGAGTCTCCGGGACAGGGTCCCTTTGGGGCCAACGTCCTGACTTTC. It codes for CAISESPGQGPFGANVLTF.

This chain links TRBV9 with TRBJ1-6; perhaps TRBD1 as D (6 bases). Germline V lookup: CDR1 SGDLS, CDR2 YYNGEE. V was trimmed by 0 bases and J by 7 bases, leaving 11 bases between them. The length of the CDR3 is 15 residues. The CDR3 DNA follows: TGTGCCAGCAGCGTAGAAGGGGACATCAATTCACCCCTCCACTTT. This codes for CASSVEGDINSPLHF.

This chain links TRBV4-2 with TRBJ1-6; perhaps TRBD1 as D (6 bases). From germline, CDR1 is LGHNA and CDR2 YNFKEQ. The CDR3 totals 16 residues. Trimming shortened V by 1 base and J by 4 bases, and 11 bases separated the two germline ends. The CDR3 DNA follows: TGTGCCAGCAGCCAAGGAGGGAGGGGGTATAATTCACCCCTCCACTTT. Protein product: CASSQGGRGYNSPLHF.

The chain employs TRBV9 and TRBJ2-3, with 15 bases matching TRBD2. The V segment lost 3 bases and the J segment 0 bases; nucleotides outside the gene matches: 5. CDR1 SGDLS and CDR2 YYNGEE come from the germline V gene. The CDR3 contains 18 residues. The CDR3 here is CASSAGLAGGKSTDTQYF. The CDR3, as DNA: TGTGCCAGCAGCGCGGGACTAGCGGGGGGCAAAAGCACAGATACGCAGTATTTT.

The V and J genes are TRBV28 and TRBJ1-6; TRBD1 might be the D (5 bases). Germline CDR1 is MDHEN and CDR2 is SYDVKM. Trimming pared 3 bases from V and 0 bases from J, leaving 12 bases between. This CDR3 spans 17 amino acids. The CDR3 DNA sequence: TGTGCCAGCAGTTTCGACAGCCTGAGCTCCTATAATTCACCCCTCCACTTT. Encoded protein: CASSFDSLSSYNSPLHF.

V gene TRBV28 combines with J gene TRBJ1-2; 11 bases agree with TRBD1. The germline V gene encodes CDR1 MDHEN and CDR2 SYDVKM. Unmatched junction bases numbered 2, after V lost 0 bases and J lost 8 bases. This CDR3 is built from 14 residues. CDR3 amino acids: CASSLWDRGQGYTF. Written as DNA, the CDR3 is TGTGCCAGCAGTTTATGGGACAGGGGGCAAGGCTACACCTTC.

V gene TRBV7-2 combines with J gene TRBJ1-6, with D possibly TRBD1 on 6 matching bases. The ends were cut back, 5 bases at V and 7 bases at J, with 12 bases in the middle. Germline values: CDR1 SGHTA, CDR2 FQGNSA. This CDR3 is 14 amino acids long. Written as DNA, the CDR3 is TGTGCCAGCAGCCCAAGGCAGGGGAATTCACCCCTCCACTTT. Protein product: CASSPRQGNSPLHF.